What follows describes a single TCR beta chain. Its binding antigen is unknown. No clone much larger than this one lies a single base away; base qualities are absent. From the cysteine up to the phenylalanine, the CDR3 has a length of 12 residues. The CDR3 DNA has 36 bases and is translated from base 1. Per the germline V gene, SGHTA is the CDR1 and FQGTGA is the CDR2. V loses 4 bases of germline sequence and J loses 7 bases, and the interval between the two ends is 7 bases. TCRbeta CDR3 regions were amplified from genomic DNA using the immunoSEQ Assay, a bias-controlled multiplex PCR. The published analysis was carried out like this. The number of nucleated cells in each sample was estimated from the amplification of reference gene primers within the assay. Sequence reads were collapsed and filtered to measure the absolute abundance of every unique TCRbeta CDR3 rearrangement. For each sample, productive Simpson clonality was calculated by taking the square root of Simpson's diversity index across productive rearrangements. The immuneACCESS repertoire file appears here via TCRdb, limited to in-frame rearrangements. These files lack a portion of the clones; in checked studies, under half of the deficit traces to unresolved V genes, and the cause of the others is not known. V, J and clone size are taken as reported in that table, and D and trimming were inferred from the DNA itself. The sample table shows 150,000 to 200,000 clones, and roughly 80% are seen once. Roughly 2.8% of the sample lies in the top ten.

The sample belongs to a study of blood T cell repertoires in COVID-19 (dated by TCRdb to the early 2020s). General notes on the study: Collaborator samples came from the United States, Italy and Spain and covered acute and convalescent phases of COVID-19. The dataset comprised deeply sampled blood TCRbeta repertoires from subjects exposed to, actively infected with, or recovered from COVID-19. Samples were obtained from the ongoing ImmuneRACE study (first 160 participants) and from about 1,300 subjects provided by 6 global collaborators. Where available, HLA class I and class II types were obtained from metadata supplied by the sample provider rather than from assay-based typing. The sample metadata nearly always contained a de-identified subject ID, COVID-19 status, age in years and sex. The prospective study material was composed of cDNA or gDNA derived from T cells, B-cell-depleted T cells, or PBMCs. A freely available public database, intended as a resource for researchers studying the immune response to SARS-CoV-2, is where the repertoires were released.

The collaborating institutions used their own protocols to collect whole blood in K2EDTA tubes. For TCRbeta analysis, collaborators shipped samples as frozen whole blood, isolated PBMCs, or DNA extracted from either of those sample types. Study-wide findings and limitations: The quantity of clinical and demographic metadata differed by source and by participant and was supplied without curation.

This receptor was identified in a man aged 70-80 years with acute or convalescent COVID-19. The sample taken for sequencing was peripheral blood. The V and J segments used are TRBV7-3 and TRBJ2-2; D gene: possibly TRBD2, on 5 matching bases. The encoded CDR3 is CASSSTSGELFF. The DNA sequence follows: TGTGCCAGCAGCTCCACTAGCGGGGAGCTGTTTTTT.